The clone carrying this T cell receptor beta chain occurred a few times. The antigen is unknown. The CDR3 is 15 residues long. The germline gives CDR1 SGHNT, CDR2 YYREEE (reference sequence). The V end was cut by 2 bases, the J end by 7 bases, with 13 bases between. Method: immunoSEQ multiplex PCR; TCRdb's copy keeps in-frame clones and lacks some. The table shows over 150,000 clones, with roughly 85% occurring only once. The sample is drawn from a study of cytomegalovirus exposure and HLA in healthy donors. Background on the study: The same platform used for the roughly 600 first-cohort repertoires was also used for the 100 to 150 validation repertoires, as a later analysis reported. Regarding the study as a whole: There were some public TCRs occurring in many donors, but most TCR sequences were rare.

The chain is built from TRBV5-4 and TRBJ1-6; D not resolved. The TCR originated in a man aged 18-30 years in good health and CMV-seropositive. The sequenced sample consisted of PBMCs. The CDR3 region is CASSLKRSANSPLHF. The CDR3 region has the DNA TGTGCCAGCAGCTTAAAGAGGTCAGCGAATTCACCCCTCCACTTT.